One sample yielded the 17 T cell receptor beta chains listed below, sequenced in a study of radiotherapy plus CTLA-4 blockade in lung cancer. TCRdb keeps only in-frame clones here, not all; method: immunoSEQ multiplex PCR. This sample carries approximately 50,000 clones, around 80% of them seen once, and the ten largest clones take less than 7.5%. The source material was peripheral blood, sampled from a patient treated with radiotherapy plus ipilimumab. These receptors all come from a human donor with non-small cell lung cancer whose response to radiotherapy plus ipilimumab could not be evaluated.

This chain uses TRBV19 with TRBJ1-1; no clear D gene. Deletions cut 3 bases from V and 5 bases from J, with 16 bases between. CDR1 and CDR2 from the germline V gene are LNHDA and SQIVND (reference sequence). This CDR3 has 15 residues. The CDR3 here is CASSMSVAQATEAFF. DNA for the CDR3: TGTGCCAGTAGTATGTCTGTTGCCCAGGCAACTGAAGCTTTCTTT.

The genes are TRBV19 and TRBJ2-5, with 10 bases fitting TRBD1. The CDR3 is 16 amino acids. Trimming at V came to 5 bases and at J to 4 bases, leaving 10 bases not matched to a gene. Germline V CDR1 and CDR2: LNHDA, SQIVND (reference sequence). CDR3 residues: CASSWSGTGASETQYF. Here the CDR3 DNA reads TGTGCCAGTAGTTGGTCCGGGACAGGGGCCTCAGAGACCCAGTACTTC.

The rearrangement joins TRBV5-6 to TRBJ2-1; 9 bases line up with TRBD2. V shed 4 bases, J shed 1 base, and the junction held 9 bases outside the gene matches. The germline V gene encodes CDR1 SGHDT and CDR2 YYEEEE. CDR3 length: 17 amino acids. CDR3 region: CASSLFSGGDSYNEQFF. CDR3 nucleotides: TGTGCCAGCAGCCTTTTTAGCGGGGGAGATTCCTACAATGAGCAGTTCTTC.

The chain carries TRBV10-2 and TRBJ1-1; tentative D call: TRBD1 (5 bases). Germline CDR1 reads WSHSY; CDR2 reads SAAADI. CDR3 length: 14 residues. V lost 8 bases and J 5 bases, leaving 18 bases between the germline ends. The CDR3, as DNA: TGCGCCAGCCACTGGGGACCTCTAGCGACTGAAGCTTTCTTT. Translated, it gives CASHWGPLATEAFF.

The chain uses TRBV2 and TRBJ2-7; D is unclear. The germline V and J ends were trimmed by 5 bases and 0 bases, with 2 bases remaining between them. The CDR3 loop spans 11 amino acids. Germline V gives CDR1 SNHLY, CDR2 FYNNEI. The CDR3 sequence: CASSHSYEQYF. DNA of the CDR3: TGTGCCAGCAGTCACTCCTACGAGCAGTACTTC. The full variable domain, in which reference TRBV2 and TRBJ2-7 provide the parts outside the CDR3, is EPEVTQTPSHQVTQMGQEVILRCVPISNHLYFYWYRQILGQKVEFLVSFYNNEISEKSEIFDDQFSVERPDGSNFTLKIRSTKLEDSAMYFCASSHSYEQYFGPGTRLTVT.

The V gene is TRBV6-5, the J gene TRBJ1-4; 7 nucleotides align to TRBD1. V was pared by 8 bases and J by 8 bases, with 11 bases of the junction left unmatched. The CDR3 is 14 residues long. The germline CDR1 and CDR2 sequences are MNHEY and SVGAGI. The CDR3 coding sequence is TGTGCCAGCGGGATCACAGGGGTCCGAGAAAAACTGTTTTTT. It is translated as CASGITGVREKLFF.

The J gene is TRBJ1-1, the V gene TRBV10-3; D not resolved. The CDR3 loop spans 14 amino acids. Germline V lookup: CDR1 ENHRY, CDR2 SYGVKD. Trimming pared 3 bases from V and 1 base from J, leaving 9 bases between. The CDR3 sequence is CAISDLVKNTEAFF. CDR3 coding DNA: TGTGCCATCAGTGATCTAGTTAAGAACACTGAAGCTTTCTTT.

The chain recombines TRBV14 with TRBJ1-6, with 8 bases lining up with TRBD1. The CDR3 loop spans 16 amino acids. In germline, CDR1 is SGHDN, CDR2 FVKESK. V shed 3 bases and J 1 base; nucleotides not matched to a gene: 2. The CDR3 reads CASSHTGGSYNSPLHF. The CDR3 bases are TGTGCCAGCAGCCACACAGGGGGTTCCTATAATTCACCCCTCCACTTT.

The genes are TRBV28 and TRBJ1-3; D is ambiguous. Germline V gene data show CDR1 as MDHEN and CDR2 as SYDVKM. The ends were cut back, 2 bases at V and 1 base at J, with 9 bases in the middle. This CDR3 region has 15 residues. The CDR3 is CASSLGQASGNTIYF. CDR3 in DNA: TGTGCCAGCAGTTTAGGGCAGGCATCTGGAAACACCATATATTTT.

The V call is TRBV2, the J call TRBJ2-3, with D uncertain. The CDR3 totals 14 residues. Germline values: CDR1 SNHLY, CDR2 FYNNEI. The V gene lost 5 bases and the J gene lost 0 bases, with 9 bases spanning the gap. In nucleotides, the CDR3 is TGTGCCAGCAGTCAGCGCCTGAGCACAGATACGCAGTATTTT. This sequence encodes CASSQRLSTDTQYF. The full variable domain, completed using reference TRBV2 and TRBJ2-3, is EPEVTQTPSHQVTQMGQEVILRCVPISNHLYFYWYRQILGQKVEFLVSFYNNEISEKSEIFDDQFSVERPDGSNFTLKIRSTKLEDSAMYFCASSQRLSTDTQYFGPGTRLTVL.

V and J are TRBV30 and TRBJ1-5, with unresolved D. Germline values: CDR1 GTSNPN, CDR2 SVGIG (reference sequence). With 1 base removed from V and 9 bases from J, the gap between germline ends came to 13 bases. This CDR3 is 13 amino acids long. In DNA, the CDR3 is TGTGCCTGGAGTGCCTCCTCGTCGGGGCCCCAGCATTTT. Protein sequence: CAWSASSSGPQHF.

The CDR3 nucleotides are TGTGCCAGCAGCTTCCTGACAGGCCGATTCGTTAACACTGAAGCTTTCTTT. It is translated as CASSFLTGRFVNTEAFF. V and J are TRBV7-2 and TRBJ1-1; TRBD1 might be the D (6 bases). Trimming removed 3 bases at V and 2 bases at J, with 19 bases between. The CDR3 covers 17 residues. CDR1 is SGHTA, CDR2 FQGNSA, per germline.

The J gene is TRBJ2-2, the V gene TRBV5-1, with D possibly TRBD1 on 6 matching bases. V was shortened by 1 base and J by 7 bases, with 14 bases between the two germline ends. Germline V CDR1 and CDR2: SGHRS, YFSETQ. The CDR3 length is 15 residues. The CDR3 loop is CASSLRQDRGGELFF. CDR3 bases: TGCGCCAGCAGCTTGAGGCAGGACAGAGGCGGGGAGCTGTTTTTT.

This CDR3 is CAWSVGTSGSTDTQYF. The CDR3 bases are TGTGCCTGGAGTGTGGGGACTAGCGGGAGCACAGATACGCAGTATTTT. The chain has TRBV30 and TRBJ2-3; 12 positions agree with TRBD2. CDR1 and CDR2 (germline): GTSNPN, SVGIG (reference sequence). The CDR3 has 16 amino acids. V dropped 0 bases and J dropped 0; count of bases not matched to a gene: 1. Using reference TRBV30 and TRBJ2-3 for the parts outside the CDR3, the full variable domain is SQTIHQWPATLVQPVGSPLSLECTVEGTSNPNLYWYRQAAGRGLQLLFYSVGIGQISSEVPQNLSASRPQDRQFILSSKKLLLSDSGFYLCAWSVGTSGSTDTQYFGPGTRLTVL.

The gene calls are TRBV6-5 and TRBJ1-2, with D unclear. The germline gives CDR1 MNHEY, CDR2 SVGAGI. This CDR3 region has 13 residues. V lost 1 base to trimming and J lost 2 bases, with 5 bases between them. The chain's CDR3 is CASSYFANYGYTF. As DNA, the CDR3 is TGTGCCAGCAGTTACTTCGCGAACTATGGCTACACCTTC.

The rearrangement uses TRBV5-1 and TRBJ2-5; 8 bases map to TRBD1. There are 17 residues in the CDR3. Germline V gene lookup returns CDR1 SGHRS and CDR2 YFSETQ. V shed 0 bases and J 3 bases; nucleotides not matched to a gene: 10. The CDR3 sequence: CASSLGLGQGAKETQYF. The CDR3 nucleotides read TGCGCCAGCAGCTTGGGTCTAGGACAGGGCGCGAAAGAGACCCAGTACTTC. Based on the CDR3 plus reference TRBV5-1 and TRBJ2-5, the full variable domain is KAGVTQTPRYLIKTRGQQVTLSCSPISGHRSVSWYQQTPGQGLQFLFEYFSETQRNKGNFPGRFSGRQFSNSRSEMNVSTLELGDSALYLCASSLGLGQGAKETQYFGPGTRLLVL.

In this sample, this clone turned up a few times. The chain couples TRBV6-4 to TRBJ2-1, with TRBD2 as a possible D gene (6 bases). Deletions cut 6 bases from V and 9 bases from J, with 12 bases between. This CDR3 is built from 12 residues. Per germline, CDR1 MRHNA and CDR2 SNTAGT. CDR3 amino acids: CASSPHGGEQFF. In nucleotides, the CDR3 is TGTGCCAGCAGCCCCCACGGGGGTGAGCAGTTCTTC.